The 18 T cell receptor beta chains below all came from one sample that was sequenced in a study of blood T cell repertoires in COVID-19. Method: immunoSEQ multiplex PCR; TCRdb's copy keeps in-frame clones and lacks some. The data contain roughly 160,000 clones, around four fifths of them singletons. Sequences were obtained from peripheral blood. Receptors originate from a woman aged 70 to 79 who had recovered from COVID-19.

This chain joins TRBV18 and TRBJ2-2; 7 bases fit TRBD1. The CDR3 has 14 amino acids. V lost 3 bases, J lost 4 bases, and 2 bases stayed unmatched. The germline gives CDR1 KGHSH, CDR2 LQKENI. The CDR3 spells CASSPRQGTGELFF. For the CDR3, the DNA is TGTGCCAGCTCACCCCGACAGGGCACCGGGGAGCTGTTTTTT.

The chain joins TRBV10-1 to TRBJ1-3; TRBD1 might be the D (6 bases). The CDR3 is 15 residues long. The V end was cut by 5 bases, the J end by 2 bases, with 13 bases between. Germline V lookup: CDR1 WNHNN, CDR2 SYGVQD (reference sequence). The DNA for the CDR3 is TGCGCCAGCAGTATGGGACAAATGACTGGAAACACCATATATTTT. Protein sequence: CASSMGQMTGNTIYF.

The chain uses TRBV29-1 and TRBJ2-1, with TRBD2 identical over 7 bases. V lost 4 bases and J lost 6; bases outside the gene matches: 6. The CDR3 consists of 13 residues. Germline V CDR1 and CDR2: SQVTM, ANQGSEA. The CDR3 sequence is CSVGLAALNEQFF. In DNA form, the CDR3 reads TGCAGCGTTGGGCTAGCGGCCCTCAATGAGCAGTTCTTC.

This clone was counted a single time. The chain carries TRBV4-3 and TRBJ1-1, with TRBD1 matching over 8 bases. Looked up from germline, CDR1 is LGHNA and CDR2 is YSLEER. The junction had 5 bases not matched to a gene; V was cut back by 4 bases and J by 7 bases. The CDR3 loop spans 13 amino acids. For the CDR3, the DNA is TGCGCCAGCAGCCGTGACAGGGGTGATGAAGCTTTCTTT. Translated: CASSRDRGDEAFF.

The J gene is TRBJ1-1, the V gene TRBV28, with 7 bases matching TRBD1. The CDR3 spans 13 residues. J gave up 1 base and V 8 bases, and 4 bases lay outside the gene matches. The V gene's germline CDR1 is MDHEN and CDR2 SYDVKM. The CDR3 DNA reads TGTGCCAGCCGCACAGGGGCGAACACTGAAGCTTTCTTT. It encodes CASRTGANTEAFF.

In DNA form, the CDR3 reads TGTGCCACCAGCAGAGATGGAGGGGTAGCGGGACGGCATGAGCAGTTCTTC. This sequence encodes CATSRDGGVAGRHEQFF. The chain couples TRBV15 to TRBJ2-1; 8 nucleotides agree with TRBD2. Germline loops: CDR1 LNHNV, CDR2 YYDKDF (reference sequence). The CDR3 totals 17 residues. V gave up 0 bases and J gave up 8 bases; unmatched junction bases: 12.

This clone was seen a few times. This chain joins TRBV2 and TRBJ1-4; 9 bases are a match to TRBD1. Germline-derived CDR1 and CDR2 are SNHLY and FYNNEI. The V gene end was trimmed by 6 bases and the J gene end by 8 bases; junction bases not matched to a gene: 10. The CDR3 spans 15 residues. The CDR3 loop is CASRPYRGQGEKLFF. Here the CDR3 DNA reads TGTGCCAGCAGGCCCTACAGGGGGCAAGGCGAAAAACTGTTTTTT.

The chain carries TRBV6-6 and TRBJ2-2, with 8 bases lining up with TRBD1. Germline CDR1 is MNHNY and CDR2 is SVGAGI (reference sequence). This CDR3 is built from 16 residues. V dropped 2 bases and J dropped 4; count of bases not matched to a gene: 6. The CDR3 loop reads CASSYPTGVGTGELFF. CDR3 sequence (DNA): TGTGCCAGCAGTTACCCGACAGGGGTTGGCACCGGGGAGCTGTTTTTT.

The rearrangement uses TRBV10-3 and TRBJ1-1; D is possibly TRBD1 (5 bases). This CDR3 has 12 residues. V shed 3 bases and J shed 7 bases, with 9 bases lying between them. Germline V gene sequence: CDR1 ENHRY, CDR2 SYGVKD. The CDR3 sequence is CAISDYTGEAFF. DNA of the CDR3: TGTGCCATCAGTGATTATACAGGTGAAGCTTTCTTT.

J is TRBJ2-1 and V is TRBV10-1; TRBD1 aligns across 8 bases. The CDR3 sequence is 15 residues long. Losses at the gene ends were 2 bases for V and 3 bases for J; bases not matched to a gene: 3. Germline CDR1 reads WNHNN; CDR2 reads SYGVQD (reference sequence). The CDR3 DNA reads TGCGCCAGCAGTGAGGGACAGGGCTACTACAATGAGCAGTTCTTC. This sequence encodes CASSEGQGYYNEQFF.

The V gene is TRBV30, the J gene TRBJ2-3; 8 bases line up with TRBD1. The CDR3 loop spans 14 amino acids. The junction had 5 bases not matched to a gene; V was cut back by 4 bases and J by 2 bases. The germline gives CDR1 GTSNPN, CDR2 SVGIG (reference sequence). In nucleotides, the CDR3 is TGTGCCTGGATTACAGGGGGAGTCACAGATACGCAGTATTTT. Protein product: CAWITGGVTDTQYF.

The chain is built from TRBV15 and TRBJ2-3, with D tentatively TRBD2 (6 bases). Germline-derived CDR1 and CDR2 are LNHNV and YYDKDF (reference sequence). The ends were cut back, 3 bases at V and 2 bases at J, with 12 bases in the middle. CDR3 size: 15 residues. The CDR3 DNA sequence: TGTGCCACCAGCAGCTTAGCGGCCATCACAGATACGCAGTATTTT. The encoded protein is CATSSLAAITDTQYF.

The rearrangement joins TRBV19 to TRBJ1-5; D might be TRBD1 (6 bases). The CDR3 runs 15 residues. The V and J ends lost 8 bases and 2 bases respectively, with 16 bases between them. Germline V gene lookup returns CDR1 LNHDA and CDR2 SQIVND (reference sequence). CDR3 residues: CASSYRQARNQPQHF. The CDR3, as DNA: TGTGCCAGTTCCTATCGACAGGCCCGCAATCAGCCCCAGCATTTT.

The chain is built from TRBV15 and TRBJ2-7; 14 bases align to TRBD2. Germline CDR1 is LNHNV and CDR2 is YYDKDF (reference sequence). There are 19 residues in the CDR3. J lost 2 bases, V lost 0 bases, and 9 bases had no gene match. This CDR3 reads CATSRDVGATSGGAYEQYF. CDR3 coding DNA: TGTGCCACCAGCAGAGATGTGGGGGCGACTAGCGGGGGGGCCTACGAGCAGTACTTC.

This sequence joins TRBV5-4 and TRBJ2-7; 9 bases match TRBD2. CDR1 and CDR2 (germline): SGHNT, YYREEE (reference sequence). Trimming took 1 base from V and 4 from J; bases not matched to a gene: 6. The CDR3 length is 15 residues. DNA of the CDR3: TGTGCCAGCAGCTTGAGTAGCGGGAGTTCGTACGAGCAGTACTTC. It translates to CASSLSSGSSYEQYF.

This rearrangement joins TRBV29-1 to TRBJ2-1; 14 bases are a match to TRBD2. CDR1 and CDR2 from the germline V gene are SQVTM and ANQGSEA. This CDR3 is 17 amino acids long. Trimming cost V 7 bases and J 6 bases; bases outside gene matches: 14. The CDR3 DNA is TGCAGCGCCGCTGGGGGGACTAGCGGGAGCTCCCCCAATGAGCAGTTCTTC. Translating it yields CSAAGGTSGSSPNEQFF.

The gene calls are TRBV7-2 and TRBJ1-4; D gene uncertain. V lost 5 bases, J lost 3 bases, and 13 bases lay in between. The CDR3 length is 15 residues. Germline CDR1 reads SGHTA; CDR2 reads FQGNSA. This CDR3 is CASSLRSGSNEKLFF. The CDR3, as DNA: TGTGCCAGCAGCCTGCGTTCAGGCTCTAATGAAAAACTGTTTTTT. The full variable domain, with the rest looked up from reference TRBV7-2 and TRBJ1-4, is GAGVSQSPSNKVTEKGKDVELRCDPISGHTALYWYRQSLGQGLEFLIYFQGNSAPDKSGLPSDRFSAERTGGSVSTLTIQRTQQEDSAVYLCASSLRSGSNEKLFFGSGTQLSVL.

This chain joins TRBV25-1 and TRBJ2-7; D is ambiguous. Germline V lookup: CDR1 MGHDK, CDR2 SYGVNS. V lost 1 base to trimming and J lost 2 bases, with 12 bases between them. The CDR3 is 15 residues long. The CDR3 coding sequence is TGTGCCAGCAGTGAATGGTCAAGAGGTGCCTACGAGCAGTACTTC. Residues: CASSEWSRGAYEQYF.